What follows are 19 T cell receptor beta chains derived from one specimen sequenced in a study of blood T cell repertoires in COVID-19. The protocol was immunoSEQ multiplex PCR, while the TCRdb copy is restricted to in-frame clones and leaves out a portion. The sample records fewer than 500,000 clones, 70% to 90% being singletons. The sample consisted of peripheral blood. These receptors originate from a man younger than 30 with COVID-19, enrolled during active disease.

The chain is built from TRBV5-1 and TRBJ1-1; perhaps TRBD1 as D (5 bases). Germline V CDR1 and CDR2: SGHRS, YFSETQ. This CDR3 is 13 amino acids long. V lost 4 bases and J lost 3, with 10 bases in between. The CDR3: CASSLSGYTEAFF. As DNA, the CDR3 is TGCGCCAGCAGCCTCTCAGGGTACACTGAAGCTTTCTTT. The full variable domain, with the rest looked up from reference TRBV5-1 and TRBJ1-1, is KAGVTQTPRYLIKTRGQQVTLSCSPISGHRSVSWYQQTPGQGLQFLFEYFSETQRNKGNFPGRFSGRQFSNSRSEMNVSTLELGDSALYLCASSLSGYTEAFFGQGTRLTVV.

Worth noting for this clone: One end of the junction varies from germline; a read error may be responsible. V gene TRBV5-1 combines with J gene TRBJ2-7; TRBD2 is a possible D gene (6 bases). Per the germline V gene, CDR1 is SGHRS and CDR2 is YFSETQ. This CDR3 is built from 14 residues. CDR3 DNA sequence: TGCGCCAGCAACCTGGGGGGTAGCTCCAACGAGCAGTACTTC. Residues: CASNLGGSSNEQYF.

This clone was counted a few times. The gene calls are TRBV5-1 and TRBJ1-1, with D tentatively TRBD1 (6 bases). The CDR3 has 14 amino acids. Germline lookup yields CDR1 SGHRS and CDR2 YFSETQ. V shed 4 bases and J shed 5 bases, with 15 bases lying between them. As DNA, the CDR3 is TGCGCCAGCAGCGAACAGGGCGGAGAGACTGAAGCTTTCTTT. Protein product: CASSEQGGETEAFF.

The genes are TRBV18 and TRBJ2-5, with a possible D match to TRBD2 (6 bases). The germline gives CDR1 KGHSH, CDR2 LQKENI. V lost 6 bases and J lost 2, with 13 bases in between. This CDR3 contains 14 residues. The CDR3: CASSPRGTQETQYF. The DNA for the CDR3 is TGTGCCAGCTCCCCCCGGGGGACTCAAGAGACCCAGTACTTC.

This sequence joins TRBV4-1 and TRBJ1-2; possibly TRBD1 for D (5 bases). V was trimmed by 1 base and J by 4 bases, leaving 13 bases between them. The CDR3 is made up of 15 amino acids. CDR1 and CDR2 from the germline V gene are MGHRA and YSYEKL. CDR3 residues: CASSQGSPTVYGYTF. Written as DNA, the CDR3 is TGCGCCAGCAGCCAAGGGTCCCCGACAGTCTATGGCTACACCTTC.

In this sample, this clone turned up once. The chain is built from TRBV5-1 and TRBJ2-7, with D tentatively TRBD1 (5 bases). The germline V gene encodes CDR1 SGHRS and CDR2 YFSETQ. This CDR3 is built from 12 residues. V lost 5 bases and J lost 6, with 12 bases in between. CDR3 in amino acids: CASRYDSSEQYF. The DNA for the CDR3 is TGCGCCAGCAGGTATGACAGTTCCGAGCAGTACTTC.

The chain carries TRBV5-1 and TRBJ2-1, with TRBD2 identical over 10 bases. CDR1 is SGHRS, CDR2 YFSETQ, per germline. V was pared by 4 bases and J by 8 bases, with 12 bases of the junction left unmatched. This CDR3 has 16 residues. CDR3 loop: CASSRSGGPDMDEQFF. The CDR3 coding sequence is TGCGCCAGCAGCCGTAGCGGGGGGCCCGACATGGATGAGCAGTTCTTC.

V and J are TRBV24-1 and TRBJ2-1; 9 nucleotides agree with TRBD1. CDR3 size: 15 residues. The trim removed 3 bases at V and 5 bases at J, leaving 4 bases unmatched. Germline assignment: CDR1 KGHDR and CDR2 SFDVKD. In nucleotides, the CDR3 is TGTGCCACCAGTGATGGGGACAGGGCCCACAATGAGCAGTTCTTC. It translates to CATSDGDRAHNEQFF.

The chain recombines TRBV5-6 with TRBJ1-5, with D possibly matching TRBD1 (5 bases). Looked up from germline, CDR1 is SGHDT and CDR2 is YYEEEE. The germline V and J ends were trimmed by 4 bases and 3 bases, with 8 bases remaining between them. This CDR3 is built from 13 residues. The CDR3 is CASSRQLNQPQHF. CDR3 nucleotides: TGTGCCAGCAGCCGACAGCTCAATCAGCCCCAGCATTTT.

The J gene is TRBJ2-2, the V gene TRBV3-1 (or the pseudogene TRBV3-2); 7 bases align to TRBD1. The J segment lost 7 bases and the V segment lost 6 bases, leaving 5 bases of the junction unmatched. Germline V gives CDR1 LGHDT, CDR2 YNNKEL (reference sequence). CDR3 length: 13 amino acids. The DNA of the CDR3 is TGTGCCAGCAGACCTACAGGGGTCGGGGAGCTGTTTTTT. Its translation: CASRPTGVGELFF.

This clone occurred once. V and J are TRBV7-9 and TRBJ1-5; D not certain. Germline lookup yields CDR1 SEHNR and CDR2 FQNEAQ (reference sequence). The CDR3 has 15 amino acids. The ends were cut back, 2 bases at V and 4 bases at J, with 12 bases in the middle. The CDR3 loop reads CASSLSSSLNQPQHF. CDR3 nucleotides: TGTGCCAGCAGCTTAAGTAGCAGTTTAAATCAGCCCCAGCATTTT.

This rearrangement joins TRBV5-1 to TRBJ2-1; unclear D gene. The V gene's germline CDR1 is SGHRS and CDR2 YFSETQ. The germline V and J ends were trimmed by 6 bases and 0 bases, with 4 bases remaining between them. CDR3 length: 12 residues. CDR3 coding DNA: TGCGCCAGCAAGAGCTCCTACAATGAGCAGTTCTTC. Its protein product is CASKSSYNEQFF.

This rearrangement joins TRBV30 to TRBJ1-6, with a possible D match to TRBD1 (5 bases). V was pared by 0 bases and J by 6 bases, with 15 bases between. The CDR3 has 16 residues. The germline V gene encodes CDR1 GTSNPN and CDR2 SVGIG (reference sequence). The DNA for the CDR3 is TGTGCCTGGAGTGTACAACGGACACCGGGTAATTCACCCCTCCACTTT. Translation: CAWSVQRTPGNSPLHF.

The rearrangement uses TRBV4-1 and TRBJ2-7, with 9 bases identical to TRBD2. Germline assignment: CDR1 MGHRA and CDR2 YSYEKL. J lost 7 bases, V lost 3 bases, and 10 bases had no gene match. CDR3 length: 15 amino acids. The CDR3 loop is CASSQATSGGGEQYF. In nucleotides, the CDR3 is TGCGCCAGCAGCCAGGCGACTAGCGGTGGAGGGGAGCAGTACTTC.

This chain uses TRBV5-1 with TRBJ1-3; D is unclear. The CDR3 sequence is 15 residues long. Deletions cut 3 bases from V and 0 bases from J, with 10 bases between. Germline V gene lookup returns CDR1 SGHRS and CDR2 YFSETQ. The CDR3 sequence: CASSSDTGSGNTIYF. In nucleotides, the CDR3 is TGCGCCAGCAGCTCCGACACCGGCTCTGGAAACACCATATATTTT.

The rearrangement uses TRBV5-1 and TRBJ2-7, with 7 bases matching TRBD2. This CDR3 has 15 amino acids. Germline V gene sequence: CDR1 SGHRS, CDR2 YFSETQ. The junction had 5 bases not matched to a gene; V was cut back by 2 bases and J by 0 bases. CDR3 region: CASSLLAGSSYEQYF. CDR3 coding DNA: TGCGCCAGCAGCTTATTAGCGGGTAGCTCCTACGAGCAGTACTTC.

This rearrangement joins TRBV10-2 to TRBJ2-7, with D possibly being TRBD2 (6 bases). The CDR3 sequence is 13 residues long. The V and J ends lost 3 bases and 2 bases respectively, with 8 bases between them. From germline, CDR1 is WSHSY and CDR2 SAAADI. The DNA of the CDR3 is TGCGCCAGCAGTGAACTAGCTGCCTACGAGCAGTACTTC. Protein: CASSELAAYEQYF.

The CDR3 coding sequence is TGTGCCAGCAGTCCCGGGACAGGGGGCTTGTGGACTGAAGCTTTCTTT. Protein sequence: CASSPGTGGLWTEAFF. V usage is TRBV27 and J usage is TRBJ1-1; 12 nucleotides line up with TRBD1. Unmatched junction bases numbered 9, after V lost 5 bases and J lost 5 bases. Germline V gives CDR1 MNHEY, CDR2 SMNVEV (reference sequence). The CDR3 extends over 16 amino acids.

V usage is TRBV5-4 and J usage is TRBJ2-7; 10 positions agree with TRBD1. With V trimmed by 4 bases and J by 5 bases, 9 bases remained unmatched. Per the germline V gene, CDR1 is SGHNT and CDR2 is YYREEE (reference sequence). This CDR3 has 15 residues. The CDR3 loop reads CASSIQGQGRNEQYF. The CDR3 nucleotides read TGTGCCAGCAGCATCCAGGGACAGGGGCGCAACGAGCAGTACTTC.